The clone carrying this TCR beta chain has a single count. Its antigen is still unknown. The CDR3 runs to 16 residues. The V and J ends lost 0 bases and 1 base respectively, with 12 bases between them. Germline V gene sequence: CDR1 MGHRA, CDR2 YSYEKL. This record comes from a study of shared clonotypes between healthy human individuals. Study-wide background: CD4 naive and CD4 memory each took three plates per donor, while CD8 naive took two and CD8 memory one.

Study-wide points: Memory subsets generally showed smaller estimated richness than naive subsets did.

The table came from immunoSEQ multiplex PCR; TCRdb's copy has only in-frame clones and leaves some out. This sample carries about 980,000 clones, roughly 72% of them seen once, and the ten largest clones take about 1.5%. This clonotype originated in a man between 18 and 35 years old in good health. Material: memory CD4+ T cells sorted from blood. As to subset: CD45RA-negative fraction. The chain is built from TRBV4-1 and TRBJ1-1; maybe TRBD1 (5 bases). The CDR3 DNA follows: TGCGCCAGCAGCCAAGACGGGAAAACAGGGAACACTGAAGCTTTCTTT. Translating gives CASSQDGKTGNTEAFF.